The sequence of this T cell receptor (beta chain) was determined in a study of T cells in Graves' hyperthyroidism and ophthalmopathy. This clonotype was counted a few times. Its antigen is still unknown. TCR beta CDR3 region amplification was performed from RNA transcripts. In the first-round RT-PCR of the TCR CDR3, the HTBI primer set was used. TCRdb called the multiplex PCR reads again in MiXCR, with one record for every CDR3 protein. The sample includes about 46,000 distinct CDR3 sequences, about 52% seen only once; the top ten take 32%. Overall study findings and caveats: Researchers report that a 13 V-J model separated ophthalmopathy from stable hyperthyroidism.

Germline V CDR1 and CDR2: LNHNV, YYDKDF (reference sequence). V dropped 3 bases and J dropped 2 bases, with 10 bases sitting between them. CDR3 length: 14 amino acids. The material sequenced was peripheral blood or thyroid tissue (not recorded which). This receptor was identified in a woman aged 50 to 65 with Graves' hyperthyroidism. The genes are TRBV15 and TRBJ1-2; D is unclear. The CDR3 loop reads CATSREGRNYGYTF. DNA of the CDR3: TGTGCCACCAGCAGGGAAGGAAGGAACTATGGCTACACCTTC.